This entry lists 8 T cell receptor beta chains sequenced from one sample in a study of T cell responses to AZD1222 COVID-19 vaccine. Repertoires were generated with immunoSEQ multiplex PCR, while TCRdb's copy carries only in-frame clones and drops some. Of about 83,000 clones listed, less than 95% were seen once; the top ten hold 25% to 30%. Sequencing was performed on peripheral blood, taken 28 days after the second AZD1222 dose. Receptors were obtained from an adult who received the AZD1222 COVID-19 vaccine.

The sample holds one count of this clone. The V and J genes are TRBV19 and TRBJ1-5; 8 nucleotides match TRBD1. CDR1 is LNHDA, CDR2 SQIVND, per germline (reference sequence). CDR3 size: 15 residues. V shed 5 bases and J 4 bases; nucleotides not matched to a gene: 7. The CDR3, as DNA: TGTGCCAGTAGTTTCGCCCACAGGGGGAATCAGCCCCAGCATTTT. It yields the protein CASSFAHRGNQPQHF. Supplemented by reference TRBV19 and TRBJ1-5, the full variable domain reads DGGITQSPKYLFRKEGQNVTLSCEQNLNHDAMYWYRQDPGQGLRLIYYSQIVNDFQKGDIAEGYSVSREKKESFPLTVTSAQKNPTAFYLCASSFAHRGNQPQHFGDGTRLSIL.

This sequence joins TRBV5-6 and TRBJ2-7; 9 nucleotides match TRBD1. CDR1 is SGHDT and CDR2 is YYEEEE in the germline V gene. Unmatched junction bases numbered 4, after V lost 5 bases and J lost 4 bases. This CDR3 spans 13 amino acids. As DNA, the CDR3 is TGTGCCAGCAGGGGGACAGGGAAATACGAGCAGTACTTC. Translated: CASRGTGKYEQYF.

The J gene is TRBJ2-7, the V gene TRBV5-6; TRBD1 matches at 8 bases. CDR1 is SGHDT, CDR2 YYEEEE, per germline. J was trimmed by 0 bases and V by 0 bases; bases with no gene match: 5. The CDR3 spans 16 residues. The CDR3, as DNA: TGTGCCAGCAGCTTGGGCGGACAGGGATTCTCCTACGAGCAGTACTTC. This sequence encodes CASSLGGQGFSYEQYF.

The V call is TRBV5-1, the J call TRBJ2-1; D is unresolved. CDR1 SGHRS and CDR2 YFSETQ come from the germline V gene. V was shortened by 1 base and J by 3 bases, with 5 bases between the two germline ends. The length of the CDR3 is 13 residues. Written as DNA, the CDR3 is TGCGCCAGCAGCTTGCAAGTCTACAATGAGCAGTTCTTC. This translates into CASSLQVYNEQFF. Based on the CDR3 plus reference TRBV5-1 and TRBJ2-1, the full variable domain is KAGVTQTPRYLIKTRGQQVTLSCSPISGHRSVSWYQQTPGQGLQFLFEYFSETQRNKGNFPGRFSGRQFSNSRSEMNVSTLELGDSALYLCASSLQVYNEQFFGPGTRLTVL.

The chain joins TRBV29-1 to TRBJ1-1; no reliable D call. Trimming removed 7 bases at V and 6 bases at J, with 15 bases between. The CDR3 has 12 residues. Germline CDR1 SQVTM, CDR2 ANQGSEA. The CDR3 spells CSALTGRAEAFF. The CDR3 coding sequence is TGCAGCGCCCTTACCGGTCGTGCTGAAGCTTTCTTT.

The chain employs TRBV11-2 and TRBJ1-5; D remains unclear. There are 13 residues in the CDR3. CDR1 and CDR2 (germline): SGHAT, FQNNGV. V lost 1 base and J 1 base, leaving 2 bases between the germline ends. This CDR3 reads CASSLASNQPQHF. The CDR3 DNA is TGTGCCAGCAGCTTAGCCAGCAATCAGCCCCAGCATTTT.

The rearrangement uses TRBV7-9 and TRBJ2-1; 11 nucleotides line up with TRBD2. The CDR3 is 17 residues long. With V trimmed by 1 base and J by 15 bases, 17 bases remained unmatched. Germline V lookup: CDR1 SEHNR, CDR2 FQNEAQ (reference sequence). The CDR3 DNA reads TGTGCCAGCAGCTTAGGCAGGGGTGGACTAGCGGGCCTGTCGGGGTTCTTC. Encoded protein: CASSLGRGGLAGLSGFF.

V gene TRBV7-2 combines with J gene TRBJ2-2, with D unclear. This CDR3 is 19 amino acids long. CDR1 and CDR2 (germline): SGHTA, FQGNSA. Trimming removed 1 base at V and 0 bases at J, with 18 bases between. The CDR3 here is CASSLVSISVDANTGELFF. The CDR3 DNA follows: TGTGCCAGCAGCTTAGTTTCGATCTCGGTGGACGCGAACACCGGGGAGCTGTTTTTT. Filled out from reference TRBV7-2 and TRBJ2-2, the complete variable domain reads GAGVSQSPSNKVTEKGKDVELRCDPISGHTALYWYRQSLGQGLEFLIYFQGNSAPDKSGLPSDRFSAERTGGSVSTLTIQRTQQEDSAVYLCASSLVSISVDANTGELFFGEGSRLTVL.